Shown below are 11 T cell receptor beta chains from a single sample sequenced in a study of PD-1 blockade in classical Hodgkin lymphoma. Each and every patient relapsed after autologous stem cell transplantation, and patients got differing brentuximab vedotin exposure. Libraries were prepared by immunoSEQ multiplex PCR; TCRdb keeps only in-frame clonotypes and omits some of them. The table lists more than 10,000 clones, roughly 78% of them singletons, with approximately 24% in the top ten. Sequenced here: peripheral blood mononuclear cells (PBMCs), sampled at baseline. These receptors were collected from a human donor with classical Hodgkin lymphoma.

The genes are TRBV10-3 and TRBJ2-7; TRBD1 matches at 7 bases. The CDR3 extends over 16 amino acids. Trimming at V came to 4 bases and at J to 9 bases, leaving 18 bases not matched to a gene. Germline V gene sequence: CDR1 ENHRY, CDR2 SYGVKD. CDR3 nucleotide sequence: TGTGCCATCAGTGTAGGTATGGGACAGCCAGCTTGGGGGCAGTACTTC. As protein: CAISVGMGQPAWGQYF.

The rearrangement links TRBV6-5 to TRBJ1-1; no clear D gene. Trimming shortened V by 4 bases and J by 11 bases, and 20 bases separated the two germline ends. Germline CDR1 and CDR2: MNHEY and SVGAGI. The CDR3 runs 14 residues. The DNA for the CDR3 is TGTGCCAGCAGTTCCTTAACCAGGCCGACGAGGGCTTTCTTT. Protein sequence: CASSSLTRPTRAFF.

This chain connects TRBV2 to TRBJ2-2; TRBD2 might be the D (5 bases). The CDR3 extends over 13 amino acids. Per the germline V gene, CDR1 is SNHLY and CDR2 is FYNNEI. Trimming stripped 5 bases from V and 7 bases from J, with 11 bases between. CDR3 amino acids: CASSYGDYGELFF. The CDR3 nucleotides are TGTGCCAGCAGTTACGGGGATTACGGGGAGCTGTTTTTT.

The chain uses TRBV7-6 and TRBJ2-7; a possible D gene is TRBD1 (6 bases). This CDR3 contains 14 residues. Trimming stripped 3 bases from V and 2 bases from J, with 11 bases between. Per germline, CDR1 SGHVS and CDR2 FNYEAQ. DNA of the CDR3: TGTGCCAGCAGCTTGGCAACAGGGCCCTACGAGCAGTACTTC. This sequence encodes CASSLATGPYEQYF.

This clone was observed once. The chain recombines TRBV9 with TRBJ2-1; possibly TRBD1 for D (5 bases). V was trimmed by 0 bases and J by 8 bases, leaving 12 bases between them. This CDR3 spans 14 amino acids. The germline gives CDR1 SGDLS, CDR2 YYNGEE. The CDR3: CASSVATGWYEQFF. CDR3 nucleotide sequence: TGTGCCAGCAGCGTAGCTACAGGCTGGTATGAGCAGTTCTTC.

V gene TRBV10-2 combines with J gene TRBJ1-5, with D unclear. CDR3 length equals 13 residues. CDR1 WSHSY and CDR2 SAAADI come from the germline V gene. V lost 2 bases, J lost 0 bases, and 2 bases lay in between. The CDR3: CASSETSNQPQHF. The CDR3, as DNA: TGCGCCAGCAGTGAGACTAGCAATCAGCCCCAGCATTTT.

This clone has just one count. The chain recombines TRBV5-1 with TRBJ2-2; D possibly corresponds to TRBD1 (5 bases). Germline-derived CDR1 and CDR2 are SGHRS and YFSETQ. The CDR3 runs 15 residues. Between the trimmed V and J ends, which lost 4 bases and 1 base, there was a span of 11 bases. CDR3 nucleotide sequence: TGCGCCAGCAGCGGCTCTGGACAGAACACCGGGGAGCTGTTTTTT. This gives the protein CASSGSGQNTGELFF.

The chain combines TRBV5-6 with TRBJ2-5, with 7 bases aligning to TRBD2. V lost 6 bases, J lost 9 bases, and 11 bases stayed unmatched. Germline loops: CDR1 SGHDT, CDR2 YYEEEE. The CDR3 runs to 13 residues. Here the CDR3 DNA reads TGTGCCAGCACGGGACTAAAACAGGAGGCCCAGTACTTC. Its protein is CASTGLKQEAQYF.

A single count supports this clone. CDR3 protein: CASSLDRNLAFF. The DNA for the CDR3 is TGTGCCAGCAGCTTAGATCGAAATTTAGCTTTCTTT. This rearrangement joins TRBV7-2 to TRBJ1-1; D not certain. V lost 1 base and J lost 10, with 10 bases in between. This CDR3 has 12 amino acids. CDR1 is SGHTA and CDR2 is FQGNSA in the germline V gene.

V is TRBV5-4 and J is TRBJ1-2; D is unresolved. The ends were cut back, 7 bases at V and 5 bases at J, with 12 bases in the middle. This CDR3 is 12 amino acids long. The germline V gene encodes CDR1 SGHNT and CDR2 YYREEE (reference sequence). CDR3: CASGRVGYGYTF. The CDR3 DNA reads as TGTGCCAGCGGAAGGGTAGGATATGGCTACACCTTC. Together with reference TRBV5-4 and TRBJ1-2, the CDR3 gives the full variable domain: ETGVTQSPTHLIKTRGQQVTLRCSSQSGHNTVSWYQQALGQGPQFIFQYYREEENGRGNFPPRFSGLQFPNYSSELNVNALELDDSALYLCASGRVGYGYTFGSGTRLTVV.

The rearrangement links TRBV7-9 to TRBJ2-7, with 10 bases that match TRBD2. The CDR3 extends over 16 amino acids. Per the germline V gene, CDR1 is SEHNR and CDR2 is FQNEAQ (reference sequence). The V gene end was trimmed by 5 bases and the J gene end by 3 bases; junction bases not matched to a gene: 10. The CDR3 is CASSPKGTSAFYEQYF. The CDR3 DNA sequence: TGTGCCAGCAGCCCTAAAGGGACTAGCGCGTTCTACGAGCAGTACTTC.